The sequence of this T cell receptor (beta chain) was determined in a study of shared clonotypes between healthy human individuals. Background on the study: CD4 naive cells filled three plates per donor, CD4 memory three, CD8 naive two and CD8 memory one. Study observations and caveats: Measured sharing among donors was expected to vary with sequencing depth. The diversity represented, both genetic and in exposure history, was limited by few donors.

About this clone: Its antigen is undetermined.

The CDR3 is 16 amino acids. Germline V lookup: CDR1 SGHTA, CDR2 FQGNSA. Trimming at V came to 6 bases and at J to 7 bases, leaving 15 bases not matched to a gene. Sequenced by immunoSEQ multiplex PCR; TCRdb stores in-frame clones only, minus some. The table records hundreds of thousands of clones, more than 95% of them present only once. Sequenced sample: naive CD4+ T cells sorted from blood. Subset given: CD45RA+ positively selected. V gene TRBV7-2 combines with J gene TRBJ2-3, with 8 bases matching TRBD1. The receptor comes from a woman younger than 45 in good health. CDR3 protein: CASRPRTGRMRNTQYF. CDR3 DNA: TGTGCCAGCAGACCACGGACAGGGAGAATGAGGAATACGCAGTATTTT.